Listed here is a single T cell receptor (beta chain). The CDR3 extends over 13 amino acids. J was trimmed by 6 bases and V by 4 bases; bases with no gene match: 4. CDR1 is MNHNY, CDR2 SVGAGI, per germline (reference sequence). The PCR made use of 60 Vbeta and 13 Jbeta primers. Measured with immunoSEQ multiplex PCR; TCRdb has only the in-frame clones, and not every one. Altogether 100,000 or so clones are present, roughly three quarters being singletons, with the ten largest covering about 4.2%. This entry belongs to a study of cytomegalovirus exposure and HLA in healthy donors. Study-wide context: Of 300 to 450 genotyped donors, approximately 84% clustered with self-reported Caucasian donors.

Sequenced sample: PBMCs. This clonotype was obtained from a woman aged 45-59 years in good health and CMV-seropositive. The rearrangement uses TRBV6-6 and TRBJ1-1, with TRBD1 matching 8 bases. The CDR3 region is CASSLSGGSEAFF. The CDR3 region has the DNA TGTGCCAGCAGTTTATCAGGGGGCTCTGAAGCTTTCTTT.